This T cell receptor beta chain was retrieved from a study of blood T cell repertoires in COVID-19. The CDR3 is made up of 17 amino acids. The V segment lost 7 bases and the J segment 8 bases; nucleotides outside the gene matches: 19. Germline V gene lookup returns CDR1 LNHDA and CDR2 SQIVND (reference sequence). The sample holds a few counts of this clone. Sequenced by immunoSEQ multiplex PCR; TCRdb stores in-frame clones only, minus some. Seen here are about 59,000 clones, around 79% observed once, and the top ten hold under 4%. The TCR originated in a man aged 55 to 69 with acute or convalescent COVID-19. The chain joins TRBV19 to TRBJ1-4; 7 bases align to TRBD1. Sequences were obtained from peripheral blood. Written as DNA, the CDR3 is TGTGCCAGTACCCCGCCCCCCTCCGGGACAGTCGAGGAAAAACTGTTTTTT. Its protein product is CASTPPPSGTVEEKLFF. Full variable domain (rest looked up from reference TRBV19 and TRBJ1-4): DGGITQSPKYLFRKEGQNVTLSCEQNLNHDAMYWYRQDPGQGLRLIYYSQIVNDFQKGDIAEGYSVSREKKESFPLTVTSAQKNPTAFYLCASTPPPSGTVEEKLFFGSGTQLSVL.